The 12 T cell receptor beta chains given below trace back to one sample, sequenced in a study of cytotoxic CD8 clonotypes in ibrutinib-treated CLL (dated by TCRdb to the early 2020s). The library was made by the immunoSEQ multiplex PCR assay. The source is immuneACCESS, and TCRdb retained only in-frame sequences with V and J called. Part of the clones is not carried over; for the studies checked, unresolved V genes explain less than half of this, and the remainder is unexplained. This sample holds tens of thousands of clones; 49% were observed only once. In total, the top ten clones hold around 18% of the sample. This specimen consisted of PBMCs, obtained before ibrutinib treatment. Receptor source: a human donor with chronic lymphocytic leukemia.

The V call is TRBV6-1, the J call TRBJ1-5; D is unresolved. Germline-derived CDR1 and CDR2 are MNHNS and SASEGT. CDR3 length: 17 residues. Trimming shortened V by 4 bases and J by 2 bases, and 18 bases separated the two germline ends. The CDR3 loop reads CASSAVWAGQGNQPQHF. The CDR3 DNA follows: TGTGCCAGCAGTGCCGTCTGGGCAGGTCAAGGCAATCAGCCCCAGCATTTT.

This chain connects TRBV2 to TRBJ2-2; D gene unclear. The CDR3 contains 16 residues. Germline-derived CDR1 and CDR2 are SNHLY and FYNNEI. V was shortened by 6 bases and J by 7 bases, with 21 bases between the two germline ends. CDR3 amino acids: CASRVLGRVTGGELFF. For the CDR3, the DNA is TGTGCCAGCAGAGTCCTAGGACGGGTAACGGGCGGGGAGCTGTTTTTT.

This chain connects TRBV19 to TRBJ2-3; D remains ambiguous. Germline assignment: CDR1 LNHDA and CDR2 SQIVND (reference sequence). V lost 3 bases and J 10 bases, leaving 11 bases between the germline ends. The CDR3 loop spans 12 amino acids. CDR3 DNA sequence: TGTGCCAGTAGTATCGAAGGGTCTGCGCAGTATTTT. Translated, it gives CASSIEGSAQYF. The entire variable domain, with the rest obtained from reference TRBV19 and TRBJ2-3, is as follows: DGGITQSPKYLFRKEGQNVTLSCEQNLNHDAMYWYRQDPGQGLRLIYYSQIVNDFQKGDIAEGYSVSREKKESFPLTVTSAQKNPTAFYLCASSIEGSAQYFGPGTRLTVL.

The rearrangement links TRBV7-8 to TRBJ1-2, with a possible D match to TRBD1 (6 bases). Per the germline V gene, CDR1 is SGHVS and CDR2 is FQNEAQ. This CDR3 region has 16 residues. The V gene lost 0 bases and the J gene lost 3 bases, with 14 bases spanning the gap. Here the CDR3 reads CASSLAGQGRHYGYTF. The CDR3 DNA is TGTGCCAGCAGCTTAGCGGGTCAGGGGAGGCACTATGGCTACACCTTC.

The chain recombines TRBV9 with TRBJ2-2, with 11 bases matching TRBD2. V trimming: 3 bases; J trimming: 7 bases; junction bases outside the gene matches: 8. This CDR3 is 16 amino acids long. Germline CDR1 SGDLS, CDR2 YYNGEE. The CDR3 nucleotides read TGTGCCAGCAGCGCCCTCCTTAGCGGGGGGGTCGGGGAGCTGTTTTTT. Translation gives CASSALLSGGVGELFF. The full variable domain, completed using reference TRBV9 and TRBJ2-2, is DSGVTQTPKHLITATGQRVTLRCSPRSGDLSVYWYQQSLDQGLQFLIQYYNGEERAKGNILERFSAQQFPDLHSELNLSSLELGDSALYFCASSALLSGGVGELFFGEGSRLTVL.

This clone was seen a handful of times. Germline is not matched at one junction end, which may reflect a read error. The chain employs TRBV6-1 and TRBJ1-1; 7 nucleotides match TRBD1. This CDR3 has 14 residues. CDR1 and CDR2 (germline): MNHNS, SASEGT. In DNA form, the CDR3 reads TGTGCCAGCACTGAACGGGACAGAAACACTGAAGCTTTCTTT. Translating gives CASTERDRNTEAFF.

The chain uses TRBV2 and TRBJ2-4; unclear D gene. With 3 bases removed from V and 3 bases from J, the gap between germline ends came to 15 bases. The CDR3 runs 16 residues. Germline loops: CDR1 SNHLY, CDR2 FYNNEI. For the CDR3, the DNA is TGTGCCAGCAGTGAGAGAACTTGGGGTGGCAAAAACATTCAGTACTTC. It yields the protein CASSERTWGGKNIQYF.

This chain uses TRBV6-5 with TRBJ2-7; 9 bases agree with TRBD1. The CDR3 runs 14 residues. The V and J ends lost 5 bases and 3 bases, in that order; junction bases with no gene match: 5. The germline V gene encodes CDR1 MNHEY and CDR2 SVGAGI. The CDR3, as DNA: TGTGCCAGCAGTAAGGACAGGGGCGGCTACGAGCAGTACTTC. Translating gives CASSKDRGGYEQYF.

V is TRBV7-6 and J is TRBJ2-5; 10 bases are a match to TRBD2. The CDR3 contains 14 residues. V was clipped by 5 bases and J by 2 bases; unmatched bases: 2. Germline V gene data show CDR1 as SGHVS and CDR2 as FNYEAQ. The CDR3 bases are TGTGCCAGCAGCCTACTAGCGGGACAAGAGACCCAGTACTTC. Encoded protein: CASSLLAGQETQYF.

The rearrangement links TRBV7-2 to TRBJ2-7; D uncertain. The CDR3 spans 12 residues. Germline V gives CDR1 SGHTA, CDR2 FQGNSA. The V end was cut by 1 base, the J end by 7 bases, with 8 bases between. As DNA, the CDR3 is TGTGCCAGCAGCTTAGTGGTGGGGGAGCAGTACTTC. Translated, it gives CASSLVVGEQYF.

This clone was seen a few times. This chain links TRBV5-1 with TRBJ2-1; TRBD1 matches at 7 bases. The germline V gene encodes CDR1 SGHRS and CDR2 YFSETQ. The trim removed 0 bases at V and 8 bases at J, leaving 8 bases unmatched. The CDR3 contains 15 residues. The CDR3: CASSLGRQGRDEQFF. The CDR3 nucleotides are TGCGCCAGCAGCTTGGGGAGACAGGGCAGGGATGAGCAGTTCTTC.

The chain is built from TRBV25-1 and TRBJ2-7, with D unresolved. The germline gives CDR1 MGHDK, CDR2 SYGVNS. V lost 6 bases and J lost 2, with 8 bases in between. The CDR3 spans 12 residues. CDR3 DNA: TGTGCCAGCAGGGGTGGAACCTACGAGCAGTACTTC. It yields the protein CASRGGTYEQYF.